The rows below give T cell receptor beta chains drawn from one sample of a study of T cell repertoires in cytomegalovirus infection. TCRdb itself ran the reads through MiXCR, one entry per CDR3 protein. The sample has some 390,000 distinct CDR3 sequences; 15% to 20% are singletons. Input material: PBMCs. The receptors were sampled from a human donor in good health (CMV status not recorded). Some clones in this sample may be carry-over from other donors' samples. Each CDR3 is given with its conserved first and last residue. Fields, in order: CDR3 length, V gene, J gene, CDR3 protein.

>13|TRBV7-9|TRBJ2-1
CASSAREGDEQFF
>11|TRBV20-1|TRBJ2-1
CSARGRREQFF
>14|TRBV20-1|TRBJ2-3
CSARDSGLGGWQYF
>18|TRBV11-2|TRBJ2-7
CASSLDVVAGRSSYEQYF
>14|TRBV5-1|TRBJ1-2
CASSDKGAGYGYTF
>14|TRBV7-9|TRBJ2-1
CASSLEPGVNEQFF
>14|TRBV20-1|TRBJ2-3
CSVLAGRGTDTQYF
>14|TRBV28|TRBJ2-3
CASSPRQGPDTQYF
>18|TRBV6-2/TRBV6-3|TRBJ2-7
CASSYPGLRRRDPYEQYF
>15|TRBV7-2|TRBJ1-3
CASSLDAGSGNTIYF
>12|TRBV12-3/TRBV12-4|TRBJ1-5
CASSFGDQPQHF
>14|TRBV2|TRBJ2-1
CASSATSGDNEQFF
>16|TRBV7-2|TRBJ2-5
CASSPGLAGGGETQYF
>14|TRBV12-3/TRBV12-4|TRBJ1-1
CASSPDRWATEAFF
>17|TRBV4-3|TRBJ2-7
CASSPSLGVRFGYEQYF
>14|TRBV20-1|TRBJ1-2
CSAQVSGLNYGYTF
>14|TRBV6-1|TRBJ1-6
CASSYGRGYSPLHF
>14|TRBV5-4|TRBJ2-1
CASSPMTSGGEQFF
>18|TRBV6-5|TRBJ2-1
CASSYRSGGAGGSNEQFF
>13|TRBV7-2|TRBJ2-5
CASSLAQRETQYF
>16|TRBV10-3|TRBJ2-5
CAISDSQTSGKETQYF
>14|TRBV2|TRBJ2-7
CASSRDRDIYEQYF
>17|TRBV5-3|TRBJ2-5
CARSLVRRLAGPETQYF
>13|TRBV6-6|TRBJ1-1
CASSYWAGREAFF
>13|TRBV7-9|TRBJ1-1
CASRPGTGAEAFF
>18|TRBV20-1|TRBJ2-1
CSARNSGLAGASRNEQFF
>19|TRBV7-8|TRBJ2-3
CASSSSILASGPSTDTQYF
>14|TRBV10-3|TRBJ2-3
CAIRGSIMADTQYF
>15|TRBV19|TRBJ1-1
CASSDTGLLNTEAFF
>14|TRBV12-3/TRBV12-4|TRBJ2-1
CASSSGGPYNEQFF
>17|TRBV6-1|TRBJ1-5
CASSSSGTGVWSQPQHF
>16|TRBV7-6|TRBJ2-1
CASSPPRRTGANEQFF
>13|TRBV5-4|TRBJ2-5
CASSLDRKETQYF